This TCR beta chain was obtained from a study of blood T cell repertoires in COVID-19. For the study at large: The study drew acute and convalescent COVID-19 samples from the United States, Italy and Spain. PBMCs, B-cell-depleted T cells, or T cells provided the cDNA or gDNA that made up the material.

From germline, CDR1 is SGHNT and CDR2 YENEEA. Trimming took 5 bases from V and 0 from J; bases not matched to a gene: 4. This CDR3 spans 16 amino acids. Original handling: Estimated nucleated cell counts came from reference gene primer amplification. Data came from immunoSEQ multiplex PCR; TCRdb stores just in-frame clones and leaves some out. V, J and clone size are taken as reported in that table, and D and trimming were inferred from the DNA itself. The sample has 60,000 to 75,000 clones; 79% are singletons. The TCR was taken from a woman in her 70s with acute or convalescent COVID-19. This chain connects TRBV11-3 to TRBJ2-3; TRBD2 matches at 11 bases. The sequencing sample was made of peripheral blood. The CDR3 DNA reads as TGTGCCAGCAGCCCGGGACTAGCGGCCAGCACAGATACGCAGTATTTT. Protein: CASSPGLAASTDTQYF.